This record covers a single T cell receptor (beta chain). The sample holds a few counts of this clone. Which antigen it targets is not known. One base away there is no much larger clone; base qualities are not given. This sample was included in a study of cytomegalovirus exposure and HLA in healthy donors (dated by TCRdb to the late 2010s). Background for the entire study: In an earlier analysis of 587 of the donors, around 300 Gb of sequence data and roughly 100 million unique TCR beta sequences from 150 million to 200 million T cells were reported. An early release that covered some 630 HLA-typed donors contained approximately 320 gigabases of sequencing data and roughly 84 million unique TCR sequences. The genetic ancestry cluster associated with self-reported Caucasian donors included about 84% of the roughly 410 genotyped donors. The study was designed to test whether signatures of past pathogen exposure could be identified by cataloging public T cell receptors. Using immunosequencing, the study profiled T cell repertoires from 666 subjects and related those repertoires to cytomegalovirus serostatus. In addition to the first cohort of roughly 670 subjects, a separate validation cohort of approximately 110 different subjects was used. High-throughput TCR immunosequencing, statistical association of individual TCRs with disease status, and machine learning were combined to predict cytomegalovirus infection status. A later analysis re-analyzed previously published TCR beta repertoires from 666 donors and added high-resolution HLA genotyping to study TCR occurrence patterns. In the later analysis, no new phenotypic data were used to find candidate immune exposures; instead, reliance was placed on TCR beta sequences and their occurrence across donors. An earlier analysis of about 620 of the donors applied high-throughput TCR beta sequencing to assess whether each TCR beta V gene segment acted as functional or pseudogenic. Donor age, sex, ethnicity and CMV serostatus were compiled together with the repertoire data. Genome-wide SNP genotypes for about three fifths of the 666 donors were used in a later genetic analysis, which treated that subset as a discovery cohort. All discovery cohort repertoires had been generated on a single sequencing platform. Class I and class II HLA loci were covered by the typing at four-digit resolution. Typing coverage differed by locus: A, B, C, DRB1 and DQB1 were typed in roughly 620-640 donors, DQA1 in approximately 520, DPA1 in approximately 600, and DPB1 in 472. Several DR-DQ haplotypes were handled as single units for association and clustering because linkage in the cohort was strong. Among around 400 genotyped donors of the cohort, an average of approximately 240,000 unique TCR beta nucleotide sequences was sequenced per donor, of which 15% to 20% were non-productive.

What the study reported, not specific to this receptor: In both the original and validation cohorts, the classifier was reported to diagnose cytomegalovirus status with high specificity and sensitivity. A further reported finding was that TCR beta sequences accurately predicted the HLA-A and HLA-B alleles for most subjects in the first cohort. The study gave a list of 150 to 200 TCR beta chains associated with cytomegalovirus. For the cohort, immune exposure information was limited to CMV serostatus. In an earlier analysis of over 550 of the donors, most TCR beta V segments were observed in productive rearrangements about 87% or about 30% of the time, broadly matching IMGT annotations. In vitro tests confirmed that a few of the cytomegalovirus-associated TCR beta chains recognize cytomegalovirus antigens. The sequencing pipeline was judged likely to have produced a cluster of highly shared sequence variants as a technical artifact. In a later analysis, the rate of TCR association differed among HLA loci, with DRB1 alleles having the most associated TCRs and HLA-C alleles having the fewest. The earlier analysis of approximately 540 of the donors excluded roughly 16 rarely observed V segments, including chromosome 9 orphons, because counts were too low. A later analysis found that most CMV-associated TCR beta chains appeared HLA-restricted, with HLA associations seemingly driven largely by CMV exposure. The presence/absence analyses assumed that sequencing depth was roughly uniform across donors, and that assumption may not be true. In a later analysis, HLA-associated TCR beta chains showed more clonal expansion and lower generation probabilities than non-associated chains that were equally common. Some IMGT-functional V segments, including TRBV6-2 and TRBV6-3, could not be distinguished by the 87-base-pair reads and were therefore excluded. Several of the top co-occurrence clusters appeared to be linked to parvovirus B19, influenza, CMV and Epstein-Barr virus, according to a later analysis. Correlated functional status among segregating V segments might reflect linkage disequilibrium, but an unknown experimental factor could not be ruled out. According to a later genetic analysis, donors in an Asian-associated ancestry cluster had fewer N-insertions in productive TCRs than the approximately 630-donor mean. A later genetic analysis associated a missense DCLRE1C variant with V-gene and J-gene trimming of TCR beta chains, and an independent cohort replicated the association. The cohort was sequenced for TCR beta chains only, and without alpha or paired-chain data the features that could be detected were limited. According to the authors, the approach could potentially be generalized to other disease states and immunological phenotypes. When HLA alleles, especially DR and DQ, strongly co-occurred, attributing TCR associations to individual alleles was difficult. Specific HLA alleles were associated with 16,951 TCR beta sequences at a false discovery rate of 0.05 in a later analysis. Most TCR sequences were observed very rarely across donors, whereas some public TCRs were present in many individuals. HLA typing was unavailable for some donors at each locus, so association tests used only the typed subset.

The CDR3 goes from the cysteine to the phenylalanine over 14 residues. The retained sequence is limited to the CDR3, 42 bases, with the frame set at the first base. Trimming takes 6 bases off V and 3 bases off J; junction bases not matched to a gene: 5. CDR1 and CDR2 are read off the germline V gene as SNHLY and FYNNEI. Library preparation used the immunoSEQ multiplex PCR assay. For the multiplex PCR, a mixture combining 60 forward primers for TCR Vbeta segments and 13 reverse primers for TCR Jbeta segments was used. The CDR3 region of rearranged TCR beta genes was amplified from genomic DNA by a multiplex PCR assay. The Illumina HiSeq System was used to sequence the amplified TCR beta libraries as 87-base-pair reads. Per the source publication's procedure: A later analysis counted approximately 76 million unique TCR beta chains across the 666 repertoires, and some 11 million of these chains were shared by at least two donors. Raw reads were error-corrected and collapsed into unique sequences with a nearest-neighbor algorithm that merged closely related sequences to remove PCR and sequencing errors. CDR3 sequences were aligned to IMGT reference sequences to assign V, D and J gene segments. For a sequence to be retained, a match of at least six nucleotides was required to both a V gene segment and a J gene segment. A rearrangement was called productive if the CDR3 had no stop codons and remained in frame with V and J, and every other rearrangement was called non-productive. Following IMGT convention, CDR3 was defined as the stretch from the second conserved V-encoded cysteine up to the conserved J-encoded phenylalanine. The earlier analysis of about 610 of the donors excluded sequences that lacked an unambiguous match to a single V gene segment. An earlier analysis of fewer than 650 of the donors classified V segments as functional when productive rearrangements were above 56.7% and as segregating when the standard deviation between donors was above 5%. A statistical classification framework was built for diagnosing cytomegalovirus status from the catalog of TCR beta chain sequences. V and J gene assignment, in a later analysis, came from comparing TCR nucleotide sequences with IMGT/GENE-DB human TR gene sequences. Using the TCRdist pipeline, a later analysis assigned CDR3 sequences along with most-parsimonious VDJ recombination scenarios. In a later analysis, each TCR beta chain was defined by its CDR3 amino acid sequence together with its V-gene family, and reads lacking a unique V-gene family were excluded. As a way to deal with suspected cross-contamination and a sequencing artifact, a later analysis dropped roughly 620 nucleotide sequences that were highly shared and had low generation probability. In a later analysis, a clonal expansion index for each public chain was calculated from normalized within-repertoire ranks of inferred template counts. A later analysis computed generation probabilities with a VDJ recombination model fitted to out-of-frame rearrangements, and checked the results against IGoR. In a later analysis, TCR-TCR, TCR-HLA and TCR-CMV co-occurrence was scored with hypergeometric tests, and a repertoire-size bias correction was applied to TCR pairs. To estimate false discovery rates, a later analysis permuted the HLA or CMV assignments 20 times. A later analysis grouped co-occurring TCRs with DBSCAN, adding TCRdist sequence similarity when clustering within HLA-allele-positive subsets. Repertoires with fewer than 30,000 or more than 120,000 public chains were left out of co-occurrence clustering, as were five repertoires with anomalous nucleotide sharing. TCRdb re-hosts the immuneACCESS table, in-frame sequences only. Its copies lack some clones; in the studies checked, an unresolved V gene accounts for under half of them, and the cause for the rest is not known. The V and J calls and clone size are taken from that table; D and trimming were inferred from the DNA. The sample records some 150,000 clones, roughly 80% of which are singletons. Around 1.5% of the sample lies in the top ten.

In total, roughly 670 healthy bone marrow donors made up the cohort. At the time of sampling, all cohort members were nominally healthy, though unrecorded immune exposures were likely present. The donor was CMV seronegative and belonged to the group of several hundred seronegative cohort members. Every donor gave a peripheral blood sample, and the peripheral blood mononuclear cells from that sample were used for TCR beta sequencing. Genomic DNA was extracted from the blood cell samples with the Qiagen DNeasy Blood Extraction Kit. This clonotype was obtained from a female donor in good health and CMV-seronegative. The sequencing sample was made of PBMCs. Recombination connected TRBV2 to TRBJ2-1; 7 bases in between match TRBD2. The sequenced DNA is TGTGCCAGCAGGAGGCGCGGGAGCTACAATGAGCAGTTCTTC. Translated, this is CASRRRGSYNEQFF. Reference TRBV2 and TRBJ2-1 genes cover what lies past the CDR3, so the full variable domain is EPEVTQTPSHQVTQMGQEVILRCVPISNHLYFYWYRQILGQKVEFLVSFYNNEISEKSEIFDDQFSVERPDGSNFTLKIRSTKLEDSAMYFCASRRRGSYNEQFFGPGTRLTVL.